Detailed here is one TCR beta chain. Blood sampling was done at baseline, cycle 4 day 1, and cycle 7 day 1. CDR1 is SGHVS, CDR2 FNYEAQ, per germline. This CDR3 region has 15 residues. The V end lost 0 bases, the J end lost 6 bases, and 13 bases lay between the germline ends. This entry comes from a study of OX40 agonist ivuxolimab in advanced cancers. Looking at the study overall: Ivuxolimab, an agonistic anti-OX40 (CD134) antibody, was given to patients.

Only in-frame clones appear in the TCRdb table, and some are missing; sequencing was by immunoSEQ multiplex PCR. Of some 130,000 clones in the sample, about nine tenths were seen once. The chain couples TRBV7-6 to TRBJ2-3; maybe TRBD2 (7 bases). The source was CD4+ or CD8+ T cells sorted from blood, collected in a trial of the OX40 agonist ivuxolimab. This receptor was identified in an adult with an advanced solid tumor such as melanoma, head and neck, liver or kidney cancer. CDR3 DNA sequence: TGTGCCAGCAGCTTAGCGGGGGGGGCAGGGGATACGCAGTATTTT. Protein: CASSLAGGAGDTQYF.